This T cell receptor (beta chain) is drawn from a study of OX40 agonist ivuxolimab in advanced cancers. Study as a whole: Ivuxolimab, an antibody that agonizes OX40 (CD134), was administered to the patients. Three dose-escalation patients had partial responses: one with hepatocellular carcinoma and two with cutaneous melanoma.

The germline gives CDR1 MNHEY, CDR2 SMNVEV (reference sequence). The trim removed 1 base at V and 0 bases at J, leaving 2 bases unmatched. This CDR3 is built from 15 residues. Exclusion applied to patients with autoimmune disease history or systemic immunosuppression. Profiled with immunoSEQ multiplex PCR; TCRdb holds only in-frame clones, not every one. The data contain approximately 70,000 clones, about 83% of them singletons. General observations from the study: The study observed clonal expansion of CD4+ and CD8+ blood T cells by week 6 at 0.1 to 3.0 mg/kg.

This clone was found a few times. Its target is not known. V and J are TRBV27 and TRBJ1-2; 7 bases line up with TRBD1. The clonotype comes from an adult with an advanced solid tumor such as melanoma, head and neck, liver or kidney cancer. The sample here was CD4+ or CD8+ T cells sorted from blood, taken in a trial of the OX40 agonist ivuxolimab. The CDR3 region is CASSLLGTANYGYTF. CDR3 DNA sequence: TGTGCCAGCAGTTTATTGGGGACAGCTAACTATGGCTACACCTTC.